These 29 T cell receptor beta chains share one sample of origin, sequenced in a study of cytomegalovirus exposure and HLA in healthy donors. Here immunoSEQ multiplex PCR was the method, and the copy in TCRdb shows in-frame clones only, minus some. The sample has some 74,000 clones, over 85% seen once. Sequencing was done on a sample of PBMCs. These receptors were collected from a woman between 25 and 40 years old in good health and CMV-seronegative.

This sequence joins TRBV7-9 and TRBJ2-2; 10 nucleotides agree with TRBD2. Losses at the gene ends were 2 bases for V and 1 base for J; bases not matched to a gene: 10. This CDR3 comprises 19 residues. Germline values: CDR1 SEHNR, CDR2 FQNEAQ (reference sequence). The CDR3 here is CASSLQGLANTMNTGELFF. The CDR3 nucleotides read TGTGCCAGCAGCTTACAGGGACTAGCGAATACCATGAACACCGGGGAGCTGTTTTTT.

The chain couples TRBV6-1 to TRBJ2-1, with 8 bases aligning to TRBD2. Germline lookup yields CDR1 MNHNS and CDR2 SASEGT. The CDR3 sequence is 15 residues long. J lost 4 bases, V lost 3 bases, and 5 bases had no gene match. The CDR3 bases are TGTGCCAGCAGTGATCGGGGGGGACCGTACAATGAGCAGTTCTTC. The encoded protein is CASSDRGGPYNEQFF.

Only one count was recorded for this clone. V usage is TRBV7-2 and J usage is TRBJ1-4; 10 bases match TRBD1. Germline values: CDR1 SGHTA, CDR2 FQGNSA. J lost 8 bases, V lost 2 bases, and 8 bases had no gene match. The CDR3 covers 16 residues. The CDR3 DNA reads as TGTGCCAGCAGCTTAAAGACAGGGGGCGCTGGGGAAAAACTGTTTTTT. Its translation is CASSLKTGGAGEKLFF.

This clone appeared once. The chain links TRBV21-1 to TRBJ2-1; TRBD1, the table's D call, was not compared with the DNA. TRBV21-1 is a pseudogene locus. The CDR3 sequence is 16 residues long. The CDR3 spells CASRYYRVASYNEQFF. The CDR3 bases are TGTGCCAGCAGATACTACAGGGTTGCATCCTACAATGAGCAGTTCTTC.

The V gene is TRBV7-8, the J gene TRBJ1-2, with D possibly being TRBD1 (6 bases). The CDR3 totals 15 residues. Germline V gives CDR1 SGHVS, CDR2 FQNEAQ. V lost 1 base to trimming and J lost 8 bases, with 17 bases between them. The CDR3 here is CASSLVQGRGRGYTF. CDR3 DNA sequence: TGTGCCAGCAGCTTAGTCCAGGGGAGGGGTCGCGGCTACACCTTC.

This chain uses TRBV30 with TRBJ2-6, with D possibly being TRBD2 (5 bases). Trimming shortened V by 0 bases and J by 4 bases, and 13 bases separated the two germline ends. CDR3 length equals 16 residues. Germline-derived CDR1 and CDR2 are GTSNPN and SVGIG (reference sequence). The chain's CDR3 is CAWSVRLGVGANVLTF. The DNA of the CDR3 is TGTGCCTGGAGTGTACGCCTGGGAGTAGGGGCCAACGTCCTGACTTTC.

This chain connects TRBV29-1 to TRBJ2-2; 7 positions agree with TRBD2. After removal of 6 bases from V and 3 bases from J, the junction contained 7 bases not matched to a gene. Germline assignment: CDR1 SQVTM and CDR2 ANQGSEA. The CDR3 spans 14 residues. The DNA for the CDR3 is TGCAGCGTAAGACCGGGACTACACACCGGGGAGCTGTTTTTT. It yields the protein CSVRPGLHTGELFF.

V is TRBV6-1 and J is TRBJ2-1; D possibly corresponds to TRBD2 (7 bases). This CDR3 spans 18 amino acids. The ends were cut back, 3 bases at V and 0 bases at J, with 18 bases in the middle. Germline V lookup: CDR1 MNHNS, CDR2 SASEGT. For the CDR3, the DNA is TGTGCCAGCAGTGACCCCTACGGGGGGCTGGTCTCCTACAATGAGCAGTTCTTC. Protein sequence: CASSDPYGGLVSYNEQFF.

This chain uses TRBV7-2 with TRBJ1-4; a possible D gene is TRBD1 (6 bases). Trimming pared 5 bases from V and 2 bases from J, leaving 12 bases between. The CDR3 totals 15 residues. Germline loops: CDR1 SGHTA, CDR2 FQGNSA. DNA of the CDR3: TGTGCCAGCAGCCGAGTCAGGGGTACTAATGAAAAACTGTTTTTT. Its protein product is CASSRVRGTNEKLFF.

The V and J genes are TRBV19 and TRBJ1-4; 8 nucleotides agree with TRBD1. The J segment lost 1 base and the V segment lost 6 bases, leaving 4 bases of the junction unmatched. The CDR3 length is 15 residues. Germline values: CDR1 LNHDA, CDR2 SQIVND (reference sequence). This chain's CDR3 is CASSVGQGTNEKLFF. Here the CDR3 DNA reads TGTGCCAGTAGCGTCGGACAGGGAACTAATGAAAAACTGTTTTTT.

The chain couples TRBV11-2 to TRBJ2-7, with 8 bases lining up with TRBD2. After removal of 5 bases from V and 6 bases from J, the junction contained 12 bases not matched to a gene. This CDR3 contains 15 residues. CDR1 is SGHAT, CDR2 FQNNGV, per germline. The CDR3: CASSLWVGTSSEQYF. The CDR3 region has the DNA TGTGCCAGCAGCCTATGGGTAGGGACTAGTTCCGAGCAGTACTTC.

The table lists this clone with a count of one. The chain joins TRBV9 to TRBJ1-1, with a tentative D call TRBD1 (5 bases). V dropped 1 base and J dropped 6 bases, with 13 bases sitting between them. The CDR3 covers 14 residues. From germline, CDR1 is SGDLS and CDR2 YYNGEE. Here the CDR3 reads CASSVRGRVPEAFF. Here the CDR3 DNA reads TGTGCCAGCAGCGTAAGGGGTAGGGTCCCTGAAGCTTTCTTT.

The CDR3 DNA reads as TGTGCCATCAGTGTCTCGCGTGGACTAGCCCCAAACATTCAGTACTTC. This translates into CAISVSRGLAPNIQYF. The rearrangement joins TRBV10-3 to TRBJ2-4, with 8 positions matching TRBD2. CDR3 size: 16 residues. V lost 4 bases and J lost 6; bases outside the gene matches: 11. Germline loops: CDR1 ENHRY, CDR2 SYGVKD.

This clone turned up a few times. This chain connects TRBV15 to TRBJ1-2; D ambiguous. Trimming took 0 bases from V and 8 from J, leaving 4 bases between them. This CDR3 spans 11 amino acids. Looked up from germline, CDR1 is LNHNV and CDR2 is YYDKDF (reference sequence). The CDR3 here is CATSRDEGYTF. The DNA of the CDR3 is TGTGCCACCAGCAGAGATGAGGGCTACACCTTC.

The rearrangement links TRBV18 to TRBJ2-1; 11 nucleotides align to TRBD2. Looked up from germline, CDR1 is KGHSH and CDR2 is LQKENI. Losses at the gene ends were 2 bases for V and 8 bases for J; bases not matched to a gene: 2. This CDR3 comprises 14 residues. CDR3 amino acids: CASSPGSGGDEQFF. CDR3 bases: TGTGCCAGCTCACCAGGTAGCGGGGGGGATGAGCAGTTCTTC.

The chain employs TRBV7-8 and TRBJ1-3, with 8 bases fitting TRBD1. CDR3 size: 16 residues. The germline V gene has CDR1 SGHVS and CDR2 FQNEAQ. Losses at the gene ends were 2 bases for V and 1 base for J; bases not matched to a gene: 4. In nucleotides, the CDR3 is TGTGCCAGCAGCTTAACAGGGGGATATTCTGGAAACACCATATATTTT. This translates into CASSLTGGYSGNTIYF.

The V and J genes are TRBV28 and TRBJ1-5, with D tentatively TRBD1 (5 bases). The CDR3 has 20 amino acids. Per germline, CDR1 MDHEN and CDR2 SYDVKM. V lost 2 bases to trimming and J lost 0 bases, with 23 bases between them. CDR3 sequence (DNA): TGTGCCAGCAGTTTACTGGGGCCCACTCATTCCGTATATAGCAATCAGCCCCAGCATTTT. Encoded protein: CASSLLGPTHSVYSNQPQHF. The whole variable domain, filled in from reference TRBV28 and TRBJ1-5, reads DVKVTQSSRYLVKRTGEKVFLECVQDMDHENMFWYRQDPGLGLRLIYFSYDVKMKEKGDIPEGYSVSREKKERFSLILESASTNQTSMYLCASSLLGPTHSVYSNQPQHFGDGTRLSIL.

The CDR3 DNA sequence: TGTGCCAGCAGCCCGCGGGATGGGTGGAATGAGCAGTTCTTC. Amino acid sequence: CASSPRDGWNEQFF. The chain couples TRBV7-9 to TRBJ2-1; maybe TRBD2 (6 bases). The V gene's germline CDR1 is SEHNR and CDR2 FQNEAQ (reference sequence). This CDR3 spans 14 amino acids. The germline V and J ends were trimmed by 5 bases and 7 bases, with 15 bases remaining between them.

The chain couples TRBV7-2 to TRBJ2-5; possible D gene TRBD1, 5 bases. Trimming removed 3 bases at V and 1 base at J, with 9 bases between. The CDR3 loop spans 14 amino acids. The germline V gene has CDR1 SGHTA and CDR2 FQGNSA. The CDR3, as DNA: TGTGCCAGCAGCTTGGGGCCGACCCAAGAGACCCAGTACTTC. Translation gives CASSLGPTQETQYF.

The chain couples TRBV28 to TRBJ2-1; D not certain. Per germline, CDR1 MDHEN and CDR2 SYDVKM. Trimming cost V 2 bases and J 10 bases, with 6 bases left between them. The CDR3 has 11 amino acids. CDR3 sequence reads: CASSLVREQFF. CDR3 nucleotides: TGTGCCAGCAGTTTAGTCCGGGAGCAGTTCTTC.

The chain employs TRBV15 and TRBJ2-7, with D perhaps TRBD1 (5 bases). Between the trimmed V and J ends, which lost 0 bases and 4 bases, there was a span of 7 bases. Germline V gene sequence: CDR1 LNHNV, CDR2 YYDKDF (reference sequence). This CDR3 has 13 amino acids. CDR3 protein: CATSRDKGYEQYF. The CDR3 DNA is TGTGCCACCAGCAGAGATAAGGGGTACGAGCAGTACTTC.

The V and J genes are TRBV7-2 and TRBJ2-3; 13 nucleotides line up with TRBD2. Losses at the gene ends were 2 bases for V and 2 bases for J; bases not matched to a gene: 10. Germline V gene sequence: CDR1 SGHTA, CDR2 FQGNSA. The CDR3 loop spans 19 amino acids. CDR3 coding DNA: TGTGCCAGCAGCTTAAGCTGGACTAGCGGGAGTATGGTCACAGATACGCAGTATTTT. The encoded protein is CASSLSWTSGSMVTDTQYF.

V and J are TRBV5-1 and TRBJ2-1; 7 nucleotides match TRBD2. The V and J ends lost 3 bases and 4 bases, in that order; junction bases with no gene match: 13. There are 17 residues in the CDR3. Germline V lookup: CDR1 SGHRS, CDR2 YFSETQ. The CDR3, as DNA: TGCGCCAGCAGCTATGGGGCGGGCGGGAGTGGATACAATGAGCAGTTCTTC. Translation: CASSYGAGGSGYNEQFF.

This chain uses TRBV29-1 with TRBJ2-2; 15 nucleotides align to TRBD2. V lost 4 bases to trimming and J lost 2 bases; unmatched junction nucleotides: 5. The CDR3 sequence is 17 residues long. Germline CDR1 SQVTM, CDR2 ANQGSEA. This CDR3 is CSVVGLAGGLNTGELFF. CDR3 sequence (DNA): TGCAGCGTTGTCGGACTAGCGGGAGGGCTTAACACCGGGGAGCTGTTTTTT.

The V gene is TRBV30, the J gene TRBJ2-1; 9 positions match TRBD2. The germline V gene encodes CDR1 GTSNPN and CDR2 SVGIG (reference sequence). The CDR3 is 19 residues long. Trimming cost V 0 bases and J 6 bases; bases outside gene matches: 18. The CDR3 coding sequence is TGTGCCTGGAGTGTAATTTCTAGCGGGACGATAAAAAACTTCAATGAGCAGTTCTTC. This gives the protein CAWSVISSGTIKNFNEQFF.

The V call is TRBV9, the J call TRBJ2-7; 7 positions agree with TRBD2. The V and J ends lost 3 bases and 5 bases, in that order; junction bases with no gene match: 11. In germline, CDR1 is SGDLS, CDR2 YYNGEE. The CDR3 runs 15 residues. Written as DNA, the CDR3 is TGTGCCAGCAGCGATCGCGGGAGTGTTAAAGACGAGCAGTACTTC. Its translation: CASSDRGSVKDEQYF.

This clone was counted a single time. The V gene is TRBV7-3, the J gene TRBJ1-2; 11 nucleotides agree with TRBD1. CDR3 length: 13 residues. The V gene's germline CDR1 is SGHTA and CDR2 FQGTGA. The V segment lost 2 bases and the J segment 7 bases; nucleotides outside the gene matches: 0. The CDR3 DNA reads as TGTGCCAGCAGCTTAGGACAGGGGGCTGGCTACACCTTC. Translation gives CASSLGQGAGYTF.

This chain links TRBV4-1 with TRBJ1-1; maybe TRBD1 (6 bases). V was trimmed by 4 bases and J by 11 bases, leaving 17 bases between them. This CDR3 is 13 amino acids long. Germline V gene sequence: CDR1 MGHRA, CDR2 YSYEKL. The CDR3 reads CASSPAGQLRAFF. The CDR3 bases are TGCGCCAGCAGCCCCGCCGGACAGTTGCGGGCTTTCTTT.

V usage is TRBV6-5 and J usage is TRBJ1-1, with D perhaps TRBD1 (6 bases). Trimming left V 4 bases short and J 4 bases short, with 16 bases between. The CDR3 is 15 amino acids. From germline, CDR1 is MNHEY and CDR2 SVGAGI. The CDR3: CASSSMTGVSTEAFF. The DNA of the CDR3 is TGTGCCAGCAGTTCTATGACAGGAGTGAGCACTGAAGCTTTCTTT.